Listed below are T cell receptor beta chains from one sample, sequenced in a study of CD8 T cells in ankylosing spondylitis. TCRdb independently ran MiXCR on the 5' RACE reads; one entry per CDR3 protein. The sample lists some 700,000 distinct CDR3 sequences, under 20% occurring once. The sequenced sample consisted of blood, either unsorted or a sorted T cell fraction (not recorded which). The receptors here all came from a male donor with ankylosing spondylitis. CDR3s leave out the opening cysteine and the closing phenylalanine or tryptophan. D genes are given only for firm matches.

TRBD1 | TRBV6-2/TRBV6-3 | ASITGGTANTEAF
TRBD1 | TRBV20-1 | SATGQTNSYNEQF
. | TRBV6-1 | ASRAPAPDTQY
TRBD1 | TRBV5-1 | ASSFYGTGVLETQY
TRBD2 | TRBV3-1 | ASSLGLGGGQETQY
. | TRBV21-1 | ASSKTHEQY
TRBD2 | TRBV4-3 | ASSPNGGLAGYEQY
TRBD2 | TRBV16 | ASSHATSGSRDEQF
TRBD2 | TRBV15 | ATSRELGRGTYEQY
TRBD2 | TRBV6-5 | ASSWTMTSGIYEQY
TRBD1 | TRBV6-4 | ASSIGTGGSDTQY
. | TRBV7-8 | ASSLFRNLRVHEQF
TRBD1 | TRBV29-1 | SVGQPGQGNEQY
TRBD2 | TRBV7-9 | ASSRRGADENEQF
TRBD2 | TRBV11-2 | ASINRLASDEQF
. | TRBV5-1 | ASSLVPRGPTDTQY
. | TRBV6-5 | ASSYSRAPGELF
TRBD2 | TRBV4-2 | ASSLLRAGGSSYEQY
. | TRBV12-3/TRBV12-4 | ASTPGTGQGIQPQH
TRBD2 | TRBV5-1 | ASSPGLAGEIDTQY
. | TRBV5-1 | ASRRDGGRDTQY
. | TRBV11-2 | ASSFGRGTTNEKLF
TRBD1 | TRBV11-2 | ASSLVGAQGLVYNEQF
. | TRBV12-3/TRBV12-4 | ADSRAGMNTEAF
TRBD2 | TRBV15 | ATSREVLAGNEQF
TRBD1 | TRBV6-1 | ASMGQGLGGYT
. | TRBV29-1 | SVEDREGGYT
. | TRBV20-1 | SASWDPKETQY
TRBD1 | TRBV10-3 | AIQGANTGELF
TRBD2 | TRBV10-3 | AISKTSGSQPPYEQY
. | TRBV29-1 | SVYRDRGEAF
. | TRBV9 | ASSVQVTPGELF
TRBD2 | TRBV20-1 | SAKLAGVYEQY
. | TRBV7-9 | ASSWGSYEQY
. | TRBV7-2 | ASSLIREENSPLH
TRBD2 | TRBV15 | ATSNDATSGNTDTQY
. | TRBV9 | ASSVSGSQAINEQF
TRBD2 | TRBV20-1 | SASPPGLAGHR
. | TRBV20-1 | SATTGQLNTEAF
TRBD1 | TRBV4-2 | ASSQGDSTATNEKLF
. | TRBV12-3/TRBV12-4 | ASSHLGAIEH
. | TRBV7-2 | ASSLAQFNYNEQF
. | TRBV7-3 | ASSLFPRGSTDTQY
TRBD2 | TRBV7-2 | ASSLGLDYNEQF
. | TRBV11-2 | ASSLTTGLGNQPQH
TRBD1 | TRBV6-1 | ASRGTGENTEAF
TRBD1 | TRBV5-1 | ASSLEGQEETQY
. | TRBV5-1 | ASSRNREKETQY
TRBD1 | TRBV5-6 | ASSPPRQGYGYT
TRBD2 | TRBV12-3/TRBV12-4 | ASSFLGGDHNEQF
TRBD1 | TRBV11-3 | ASSPSTGHNTDTQY
TRBD1 | TRBV7-2 | ASKDRVAGELF
. | TRBV18 | ASSRGQGEGQPQH
. | TRBV24-1 | ATSDLWGSDEQF
TRBD1 | TRBV7-2 | ASSQRPQGENTGELF
. | TRBV11-2 | ASSLEYGRRAEAF
TRBD2 | TRBV5-1 | ASSPGTKQETQY